Listed here is a single TCR beta chain. This sample was included in a study of blood T cell repertoires in COVID-19. For the study at large: The United States, Italy and Spain provided the acute and convalescent COVID-19 samples.

Methods used by the authors: Amplification of reference gene primers provided the estimated nucleated cell counts. Clones were sequenced by immunoSEQ multiplex PCR, and TCRdb holds only the in-frame ones, with some missing. That table is the source of V, J and clone size, and D and trimming were worked out from the DNA. This table holds fewer than 200,000 clones, about 91% found once. Germline values: CDR1 SGHAT, CDR2 FQNNGV. The CDR3 sequence is 15 residues long. Trimming removed 0 bases from V and 3 bases from J, with 12 bases in between. The source of this sequence is a woman aged 50 to 65 with acute or convalescent COVID-19. The sample taken for sequencing was peripheral blood. The rearrangement links TRBV11-2 to TRBJ2-7; the D gene is possibly TRBD1 (5 bases). The CDR3 spells CASSLDPTTVYEQYF. Here the CDR3 DNA reads TGTGCCAGCAGCTTAGATCCCACGACAGTCTACGAGCAGTACTTC.